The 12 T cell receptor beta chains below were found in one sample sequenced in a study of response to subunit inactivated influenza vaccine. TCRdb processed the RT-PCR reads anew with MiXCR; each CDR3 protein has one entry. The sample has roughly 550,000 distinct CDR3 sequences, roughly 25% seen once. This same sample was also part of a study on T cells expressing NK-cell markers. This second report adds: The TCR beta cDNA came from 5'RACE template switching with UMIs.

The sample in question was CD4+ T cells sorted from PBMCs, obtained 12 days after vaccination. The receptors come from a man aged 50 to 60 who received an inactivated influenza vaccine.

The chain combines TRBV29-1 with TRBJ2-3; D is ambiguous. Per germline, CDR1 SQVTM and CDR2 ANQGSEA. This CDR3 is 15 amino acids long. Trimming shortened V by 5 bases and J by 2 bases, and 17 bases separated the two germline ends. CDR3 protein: CSVTSAAPNTDTQYF. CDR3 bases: TGCAGCGTTACCTCGGCGGCCCCAAACACAGATACGCAGTATTTT.

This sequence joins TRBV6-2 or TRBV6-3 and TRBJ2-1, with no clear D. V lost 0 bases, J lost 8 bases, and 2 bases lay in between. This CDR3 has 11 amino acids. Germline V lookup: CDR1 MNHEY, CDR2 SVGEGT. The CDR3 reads CASSYSYEQFF. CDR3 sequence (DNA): TGTGCCAGCAGTTACTCGTATGAGCAGTTCTTC.

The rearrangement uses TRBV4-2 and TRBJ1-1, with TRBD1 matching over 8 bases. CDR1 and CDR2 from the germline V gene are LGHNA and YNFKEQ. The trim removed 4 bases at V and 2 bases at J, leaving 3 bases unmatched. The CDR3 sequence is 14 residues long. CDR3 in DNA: TGTGCCAGCAGCCCGGGACAGGTCAACACTGAAGCTTTCTTT. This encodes CASSPGQVNTEAFF.

The DNA of the CDR3 is TGCGCCAGCAGCGAGCTGGGGTCCACTAGCTTCTACGAGCAGTACTTC. Encoded protein: CASSELGSTSFYEQYF. This sequence joins TRBV5-1 and TRBJ2-7; possible D gene TRBD2, 6 bases. This CDR3 contains 16 residues. Per germline, CDR1 SGHRS and CDR2 YFSETQ. Trimming left V 4 bases short and J 3 bases short, with 20 bases between.

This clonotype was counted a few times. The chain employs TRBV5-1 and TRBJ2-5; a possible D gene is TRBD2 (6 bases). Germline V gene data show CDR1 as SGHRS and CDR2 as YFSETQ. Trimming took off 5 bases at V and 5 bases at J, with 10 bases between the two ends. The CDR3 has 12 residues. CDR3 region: CASSASAETQYF. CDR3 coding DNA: TGCGCCAGCAGTGCTAGCGCGGAGACCCAGTACTTC.

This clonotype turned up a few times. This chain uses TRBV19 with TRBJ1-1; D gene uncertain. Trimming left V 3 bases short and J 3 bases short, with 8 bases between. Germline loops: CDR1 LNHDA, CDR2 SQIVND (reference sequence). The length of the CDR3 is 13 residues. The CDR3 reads CASSIEPDTEAFF. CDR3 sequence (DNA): TGTGCCAGTAGTATCGAACCTGACACTGAAGCTTTCTTT. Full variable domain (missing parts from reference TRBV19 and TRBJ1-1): DGGITQSPKYLFRKEGQNVTLSCEQNLNHDAMYWYRQDPGQGLRLIYYSQIVNDFQKGDIAEGYSVSREKKESFPLTVTSAQKNPTAFYLCASSIEPDTEAFFGQGTRLTVV.

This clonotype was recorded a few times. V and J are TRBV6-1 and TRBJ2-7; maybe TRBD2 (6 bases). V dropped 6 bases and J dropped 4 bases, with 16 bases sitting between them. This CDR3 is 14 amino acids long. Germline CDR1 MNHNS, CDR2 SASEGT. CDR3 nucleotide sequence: TGTGCCAGCAGGGCCGGGACTGTGGGGTACGAGCAGTACTTC. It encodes CASRAGTVGYEQYF.

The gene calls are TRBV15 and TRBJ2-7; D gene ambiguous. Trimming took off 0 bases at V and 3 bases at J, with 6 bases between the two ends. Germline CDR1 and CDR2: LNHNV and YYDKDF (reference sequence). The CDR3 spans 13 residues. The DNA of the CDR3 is TGTGCCACCAGCAGAGATGTGGTCTACGAGCAGTACTTC. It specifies CATSRDVVYEQYF.

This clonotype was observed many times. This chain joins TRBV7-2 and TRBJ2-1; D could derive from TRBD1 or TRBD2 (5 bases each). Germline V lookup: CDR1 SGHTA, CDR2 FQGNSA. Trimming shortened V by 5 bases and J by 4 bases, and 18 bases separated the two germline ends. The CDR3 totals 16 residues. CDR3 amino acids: CASSRTGTAGYNEQFF. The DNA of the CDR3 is TGTGCCAGCAGCCGGACCGGGACCGCCGGTTACAATGAGCAGTTCTTC.

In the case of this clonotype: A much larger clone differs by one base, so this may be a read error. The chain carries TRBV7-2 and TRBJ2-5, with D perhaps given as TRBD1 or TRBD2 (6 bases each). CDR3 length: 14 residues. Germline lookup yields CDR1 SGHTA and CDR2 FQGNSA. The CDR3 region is CASSLSRGGETHYF. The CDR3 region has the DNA TGTGCCAGCAGCTTGTCCAGGGGAGGAGAGACCCACTACTTC.

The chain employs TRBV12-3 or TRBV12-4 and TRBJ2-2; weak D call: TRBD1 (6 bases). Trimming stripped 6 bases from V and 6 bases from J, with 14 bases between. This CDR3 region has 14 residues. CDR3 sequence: CASRTRTASGELFF. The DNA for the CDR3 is TGTGCCAGCAGAACCCGGACAGCCTCCGGGGAGCTGTTTTTT.

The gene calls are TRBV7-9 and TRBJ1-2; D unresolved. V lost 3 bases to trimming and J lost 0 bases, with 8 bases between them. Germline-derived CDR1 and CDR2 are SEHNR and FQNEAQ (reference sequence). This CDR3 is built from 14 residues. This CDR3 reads CASSFPWANYGYTF. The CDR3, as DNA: TGTGCCAGCAGCTTCCCTTGGGCTAACTATGGCTACACCTTC.